This TCR beta chain was identified during a study of T cell responses to AZD1222 COVID-19 vaccine. There are 12 residues in the CDR3. V gave up 5 bases and J gave up 7 bases, with 8 bases separating them. Germline loops: CDR1 SEHNR, CDR2 FQNEAQ (reference sequence). General study findings and limits: Recipients of two AZD1222 doses showed rising Spike-specific TCR breadth and depth. Baseline testing showed seropositivity in only five or six AZD1222 recipients.

Clones were sequenced by immunoSEQ multiplex PCR, and TCRdb holds only the in-frame ones, with some missing. The sample shows about 140,000 clones, around 90% of them seen only once. A note on this clone: What it binds is not known.

The sequence was obtained from an adult in good health. The chain employs TRBV7-9 and TRBJ1-4; D gene unclear. The material sequenced was peripheral blood, taken on day 0 of AZD1222 vaccination. For the CDR3, the DNA is TGTGCCAGCAGCGAGGGTGGTGAAAAACTGTTTTTT. It yields the protein CASSEGGEKLFF.